This T cell receptor (beta chain) was observed in a study of OX40 agonist ivuxolimab in advanced cancers. About this clone: Its antigen is still unknown.

Trimming took 4 bases from V and 6 from J, leaving 14 bases between them. CDR3 length: 14 residues. The V gene's germline CDR1 is SGHKS and CDR2 YYEKEE (reference sequence). Findings and limits, study-wide: Expanded clones were, on average, more numerous in CD8+ T cells than in CD4+.

Libraries were prepared by immunoSEQ multiplex PCR; TCRdb keeps only in-frame clonotypes and omits some of them. The table records about 19,000 clones, under 85% of them present only once. This receptor was taken from an adult with an advanced solid tumor such as melanoma, head and neck, liver or kidney cancer. The rearrangement links TRBV5-5 to TRBJ1-5, with D unresolved. Sample: CD4+ or CD8+ T cells sorted from blood, taken in a trial of the OX40 agonist ivuxolimab. CDR3 nucleotide sequence: TGTGCCAGCAGCCGCGGTGCCACGGGTCAGCCCCAGCATTTT. Translated, it gives CASSRGATGQPQHF.